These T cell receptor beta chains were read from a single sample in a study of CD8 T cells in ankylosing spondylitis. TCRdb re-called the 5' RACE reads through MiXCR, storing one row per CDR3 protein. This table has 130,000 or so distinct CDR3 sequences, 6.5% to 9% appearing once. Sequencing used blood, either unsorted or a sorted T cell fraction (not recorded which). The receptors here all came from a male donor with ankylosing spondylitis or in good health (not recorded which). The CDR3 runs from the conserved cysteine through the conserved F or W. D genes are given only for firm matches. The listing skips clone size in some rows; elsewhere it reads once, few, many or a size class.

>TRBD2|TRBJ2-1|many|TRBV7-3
CASSPPGTSANNEQFF
TGTGCCAGCAGCCCCCCTGGGACTAGCGCCAACAATGAGCAGTTCTTC
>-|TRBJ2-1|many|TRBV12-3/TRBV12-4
CASSSQVLGGEQFF
TGTGCCAGCAGTTCACAGGTACTCGGGGGTGAGCAGTTCTTC
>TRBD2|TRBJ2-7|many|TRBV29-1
CSVGKLAGAEQYF
TGCAGCGTTGGGAAATTAGCGGGAGCCGAGCAGTACTTC
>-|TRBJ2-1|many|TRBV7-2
CASSLGPPLVYEQFF
TGTGCCAGCAGCTTAGGCCCTCCCCTGGTGTATGAGCAGTTCTTC
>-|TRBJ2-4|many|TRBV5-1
CASSSTGMSKNIQYF
TGCGCCAGCAGCTCCACCGGGATGTCCAAAAACATTCAGTACTTC
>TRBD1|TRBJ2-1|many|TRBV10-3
CAIGTGINEQFF
TGTGCCATCGGGACAGGGATCAATGAGCAGTTCTTC
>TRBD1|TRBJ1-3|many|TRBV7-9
CASSLAGGEPGNTIYF
TGTGCCAGCAGCTTGGCAGGGGGAGAGCCTGGAAACACCATATATTTT
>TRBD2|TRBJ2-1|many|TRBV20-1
CSARARGGLITGKQFF
TGCAGTGCTAGAGCCCGGGGGGGACTCATAACGGGAAAGCAGTTCTTC
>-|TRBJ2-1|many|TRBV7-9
CASSLRASWISEQFF
TGTGCCAGCAGCTTAAGGGCTAGCTGGATAAGTGAGCAGTTCTTC
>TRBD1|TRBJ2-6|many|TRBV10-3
CAISEPGQDPSGANVLTF
TGTGCCATCAGTGAGCCGGGACAGGACCCCTCTGGGGCCAACGTCCTGACTTTC
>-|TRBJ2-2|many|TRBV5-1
CASSHGQPNTGELFF
TGCGCCAGCAGCCACGGACAGCCGAACACCGGGGAGCTGTTTTTT
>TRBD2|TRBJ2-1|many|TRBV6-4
CASSDTAGGGNEQFF
TGTGCCAGCAGTGACACTGCGGGAGGAGGGAATGAGCAGTTCTTC
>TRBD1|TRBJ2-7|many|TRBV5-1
CASSLAQGVDEQYF
TGCGCCAGCAGCTTGGCACAGGGGGTCGACGAGCAGTACTTC
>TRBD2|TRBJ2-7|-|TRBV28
CASSSVGLAGSYEQYF
TGTGCCAGCAGCTCGGTAGGACTAGCGGGCTCCTACGAGCAGTACTTC
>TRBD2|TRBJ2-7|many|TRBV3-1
CASSLKGQRGNEQYF
TGTGCCAGCAGCCTAAAGGGCCAGCGGGGAAACGAGCAGTACTTC
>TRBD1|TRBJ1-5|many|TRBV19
CATNPLQGANRQPQHF
TGTGCCACTAACCCCCTACAGGGGGCCAATCGCCAGCCCCAGCATTTT
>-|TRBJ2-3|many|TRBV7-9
CASSPRSGRYTDTQYF
TGTGCCAGCAGCCCTCGGTCGGGACGATACACAGATACGCAGTATTTT
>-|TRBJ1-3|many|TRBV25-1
CASSEQDTRAGNTIYF
TGTGCCAGCAGTGAACAGGACACCAGGGCTGGAAACACCATATATTTT
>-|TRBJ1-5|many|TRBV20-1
CSAAAGEVQPQHF
TGCAGTGCTGCCGCGGGGGAGGTTCAGCCCCAGCATTTT
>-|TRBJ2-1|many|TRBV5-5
CASSFKSNEQFF
TGTGCCAGCAGCTTTAAGTCCAATGAGCAGTTCTTC
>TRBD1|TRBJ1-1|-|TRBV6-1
CASRGTDFAEAFF
TGTGCCAGCAGGGGGACAGACTTTGCTGAAGCTTTCTTT
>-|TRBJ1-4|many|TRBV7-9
CASSRTRGTNEKLFF
TGTGCCAGCAGCCGCACGCGGGGAACTAATGAAAAACTGTTTTTT
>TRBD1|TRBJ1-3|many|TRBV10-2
CASTDRGWGSGNTIYF
TGCGCCAGCACTGACAGGGGATGGGGCTCTGGAAACACCATATATTTT
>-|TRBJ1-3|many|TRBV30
CAATRTSGNTIYF
TGTGCCGCCACGAGGACATCAGGAAACACCATATATTTT
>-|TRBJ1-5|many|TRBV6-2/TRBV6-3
CASSPGESPGQPQHF
TGTGCCAGCAGCCCGGGTGAGTCGCCGGGTCAGCCCCAGCATTTT
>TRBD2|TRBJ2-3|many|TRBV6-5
CASSYPGGTDTQYF
TGTGCCAGCAGTTACCCGGGGGGGACAGATACGCAGTATTTT
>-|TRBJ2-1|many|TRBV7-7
CASSSSLISYNEQFF
TGTGCTAGCAGCTCTTCGCTAATCTCCTACAATGAGCAGTTCTTC
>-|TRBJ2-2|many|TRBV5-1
CASFGLGAAGELFF
TGCGCCAGCTTCGGTTTAGGCGCGGCCGGGGAGCTGTTTTTT
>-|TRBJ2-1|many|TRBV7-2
CASSLGPNNEQFF
TGTGCCAGCAGCTTAGGGCCCAACAATGAGCAGTTCTTC
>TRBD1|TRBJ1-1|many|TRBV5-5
CASSWTGGNMNTEAFF
TGTGCCAGCAGCTGGACAGGGGGCAATATGAACACTGAAGCTTTCTTT
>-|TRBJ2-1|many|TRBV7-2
CASSLLAVSYNEQFF
TGTGCCAGCAGCTTATTGGCGGTCTCCTACAATGAGCAGTTCTTC
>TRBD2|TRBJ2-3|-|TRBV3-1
CAGSQAVGLAGPWGTDTQYF
TGTGCCGGCAGCCAAGCAGTCGGCCTAGCGGGGCCTTGGGGCACAGATACGCAGTATTTT
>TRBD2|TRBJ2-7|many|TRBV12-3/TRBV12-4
CASGLPSGGEQYF
TGTGCCAGCGGCCTCCCTTCGGGGGGCGAGCAGTACTTC